This TCR beta chain emerged from a study of identifying expanded T cells in peripheral blood. The study's findings and limits: Differentially abundant clones: around 1.2 between replicates, 16.4 at approximately 13 days, under 25 at four. Variance in clone template counts between roughly 2-week samples significantly increased with total template count across all healthy donors.

Trimming shortened V by 1 base and J by 7 bases, and 19 bases separated the two germline ends. The CDR3 sequence is 16 residues long. Germline CDR1 is SEHNR and CDR2 is FQNEAQ (reference sequence). In the case of this clone: What it recognizes is unknown.

Measured with immunoSEQ multiplex PCR; TCRdb has only the in-frame clones, and not every one. The repertoire holds about 78,000 clones, 84% seen once, with under 20% in the top ten. No infections or other immune events were documented during collection. This sequence was found in a person aged 18 to 75 in good health. The specimen sequenced was blood. The rearrangement links TRBV7-9 to TRBJ2-5, with D possibly TRBD1 on 5 matching bases. The CDR3 loop reads CASSLGRPGPAGTQYF. Written as DNA, the CDR3 is TGTGCCAGCAGCTTAGGTCGGCCAGGGCCGGCCGGGACCCAGTACTTC.